This entry lists 4 T cell receptor beta chains sequenced from one sample in a study of blood T cell repertoires in COVID-19. Clones were read by immunoSEQ multiplex PCR, and TCRdb kept only the in-frame ones, dropping some. Of tens of thousands of clones listed, roughly 84% are singletons. Sample: peripheral blood. The origin of the receptors is a man aged 45-60 years with acute or convalescent COVID-19.

V and J are TRBV7-9 and TRBJ2-2, with D unclear. Germline CDR1 is SEHNR and CDR2 is FQNEAQ (reference sequence). This CDR3 is 12 amino acids long. V lost 4 bases, J lost 6 bases, and 6 bases lay in between. This CDR3 reads CASSSGSGELFF. The CDR3 DNA follows: TGTGCCAGCAGCTCCGGGTCCGGGGAGCTGTTTTTT.

The V call is TRBV3-1 (or the pseudogene TRBV3-2), the J call TRBJ1-2, with D hard to call. The CDR3 is 15 amino acids. With 4 bases removed from V and 8 bases from J, the gap between germline ends came to 20 bases. Germline loops: CDR1 LGHDT, CDR2 YNNKEL (reference sequence). The CDR3 sequence is CASSLRTPSAEGYTF. CDR3 sequence (DNA): TGTGCCAGCAGCCTTCGGACCCCTAGCGCTGAGGGCTACACCTTC.

The rearrangement links TRBV19 to TRBJ1-1; 7 positions agree with TRBD1. Germline V gene data show CDR1 as LNHDA and CDR2 as SQIVND (reference sequence). V lost 9 bases, J lost 4 bases, and 17 bases stayed unmatched. The CDR3 is 16 amino acids. The CDR3 coding sequence is TGTGCCAGCCAGAGTAGGGGGCTTGGGAGGAGCACTGAAGCTTTCTTT. Translation: CASQSRGLGRSTEAFF.

J is TRBJ2-1 and V is TRBV9; 11 bases agree with TRBD2. V shed 0 bases, J shed 4 bases, and the junction held 3 bases outside the gene matches. Germline CDR1 SGDLS, CDR2 YYNGEE. The CDR3 spans 16 residues. The CDR3 reads CASSVASGRSYNEQFF. CDR3 in DNA: TGTGCCAGCAGCGTAGCTAGCGGGAGGTCATACAATGAGCAGTTCTTC.